This TCR beta chain was identified in a study of shared clonotypes between healthy human individuals. As for the study in general: Three plates were used per donor for CD4 naive, three for CD4 memory, two for CD8 naive and one for CD8 memory.

About this clone: The antigen is undetermined.

Several immunoSEQ plates held equal portions of the genomic DNA taken from each subset. In the authors' methods: Junction-only sequences produced by ImmunoSEQ had no quality scores, so filtering differed. The repertoire was sequenced with immunoSEQ multiplex PCR; TCRdb's copy has only in-frame clones and lacks some. V and J calls and clone size are as listed in that table; D and trimming were resolved from the DNA. The profile shows fewer than 200,000 clones, 60% to 75% of them singletons. This CDR3 has 16 residues. V lost 6 bases to trimming and J lost 3 bases, with 24 bases between them. The V gene's germline CDR1 is SQVTM and CDR2 ANQGSEA. Study-level results: The donor pool, a small one, limited the genetic and exposure-history diversity represented.

Sequenced sample: memory CD4+ T cells sorted from blood. Noted subset: CD45RA-negative fraction. This clonotype originated in a man aged 25 to 40 in good health. This chain links TRBV29-1 with TRBJ2-7, with D unresolved. The CDR3 DNA reads as TGCAGCGTGGCGCGGTTCGCGGATATCGCGGACTACGAGCAGTACTTC. It yields the protein CSVARFADIADYEQYF.